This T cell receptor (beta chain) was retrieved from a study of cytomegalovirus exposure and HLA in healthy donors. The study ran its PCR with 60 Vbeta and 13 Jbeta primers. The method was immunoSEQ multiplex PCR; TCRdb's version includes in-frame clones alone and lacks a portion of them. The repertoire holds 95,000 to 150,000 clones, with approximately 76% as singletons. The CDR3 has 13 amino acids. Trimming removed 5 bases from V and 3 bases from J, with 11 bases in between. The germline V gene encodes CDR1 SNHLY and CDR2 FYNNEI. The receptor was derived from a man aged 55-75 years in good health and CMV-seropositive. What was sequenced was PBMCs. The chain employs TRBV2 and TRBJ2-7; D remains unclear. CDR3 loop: CASSRGDNYEQYF. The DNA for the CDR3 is TGTGCCAGCAGTAGAGGAGATAACTACGAGCAGTACTTC.